This TCR beta chain was identified in a study of post-analysis software for immune sequencing data. Trimming pared 7 bases from V and 7 bases from J, leaving 17 bases between. The CDR3 runs 13 residues. Germline assignment: CDR1 SQVTM and CDR2 ANQGSEA. General observations from the study: Controls showed lower frequencies than patients for several TRBV segments, and TRBV5-6, TRBV5-1 and TRBV20-1 were among these.

TCR beta cDNA libraries had unique molecular identifiers. T cells, about 0.95 to 11 million of them, yielded some 540,000 cDNA molecules. One entry per CDR3 protein results from TCRdb running MiXCR on the PCR reads. The sample includes about 770,000 distinct CDR3 sequences, around 42% of them seen just once. A remark on this clonotype: As yet, its antigen is unknown.

The clonotype originates from a girl under 18 with multiple sclerosis. Specimen: blood. The V call is TRBV29-1, the J call TRBJ2-1, with TRBD1 as a possible D gene (5 bases). CDR3 coding DNA: TGCAGCGCCCGTTGGGGCGATGCTAATGAGCAGTTCTTC. This sequence encodes CSARWGDANEQFF.